Listed below are T cell receptor beta chains from one sample, sequenced in a study of neoadjuvant anti-PD-1 for oral cavity cancer. Here immunoSEQ multiplex PCR was the method, and the copy in TCRdb shows in-frame clones only, minus some. The sample lists under 15,000 clones, about three fifths occurring once. The sequencing used PBMCs, collected before nivolumab (anti-PD-1) treatment. Source of these receptors: a person aged 40 to 85 with oral cavity squamous cell carcinoma. CDR3s include the opening cysteine and the closing phenylalanine or tryptophan. The D gene is left open where the match is weak. The size entry is marked missing in some rows and otherwise reads once, few, many or a size class.

v_gene	d_gene	abundance	j_gene	CDR3aa	CDR3nt
TRBV7-9	TRBD1	.	TRBJ1-4	CASSLKGAGSEKLFF	TGTGCCAGCAGCCTCAAGGGGGCCGGTAGTGAAAAACTGTTTTTT
TRBV7-2	TRBD1	.	TRBJ1-2	CASSSDRGGYGYTF	TGTGCCAGCAGCTCGGACAGGGGTGGCTATGGCTACACCTTC
TRBV5-1	.	.	TRBJ2-3	CASSLDGAGDTQYF	TGCGCCAGCAGCTTGGATGGGGCGGGAGATACGCAGTATTTT
TRBV29-1	.	.	TRBJ1-1	CSVDDSMNTEAFF	TGCAGCGTCGACGACAGCATGAACACTGAAGCTTTCTTT
TRBV19	.	.	TRBJ2-6	CASSTPAAEGANVLTF	TGTGCCAGTAGTACTCCCGCTGCCGAGGGGGCCAACGTCCTGACTTTC
TRBV11-2	.	few	TRBJ1-5	CASSWGGSNQPQHF	TGTGCCAGCAGTTGGGGCGGCAGCAATCAGCCCCAGCATTTT
TRBV10-3	.	.	TRBJ2-2	CAISVKLSGGAGELFF	TGTGCCATCAGTGTTAAGTTAAGTGGAGGCGCCGGGGAGCTGTTTTTT
TRBV5-5	.	.	TRBJ1-1	CASSETGPRNTEAFF	TGTGCCAGCAGCGAAACCGGGCCCAGGAACACTGAAGCTTTCTTT
TRBV19	.	few	TRBJ1-5	CASSSLKAGTNQPQHF	TGTGCCAGTAGTAGCCTCAAGGCAGGGACTAATCAGCCCCAGCATTTT
TRBV6-1	.	few	TRBJ1-4	CASKWQGSEKLFF	TGTGCCAGCAAGTGGCAGGGGAGTGAAAAACTGTTTTTT
TRBV30	.	once	TRBJ2-5	CAWSAKETQYF	TGTGCCTGGAGCGCTAAAGAGACCCAGTACTTC
TRBV28	.	few	TRBJ1-2	CASIEGAGYGYTF	TGTGCCAGCATCGAAGGGGCCGGCTATGGCTACACCTTC
TRBV7-2	TRBD1	.	TRBJ1-2	CASSLRHGPGQGNYGYTF	TGTGCCAGCAGCTTACGACATGGCCCGGGACAGGGTAACTATGGCTACACCTTC
TRBV27	.	.	TRBJ2-7	CASSLSGGAGYNEQYF	TGTGCCAGCAGTTTATCCGGAGGGGCAGGGTATAACGAGCAGTACTTC
TRBV5-6	TRBD1	few	TRBJ2-7	CASSKRPGQGSEQYF	TGTGCCAGCAGCAAACGTCCGGGACAGGGTTCCGAGCAGTACTTC
TRBV19	.	.	TRBJ1-1	CASSIVGGRGSDTEAFF	TGTGCCAGTAGTATAGTAGGCGGCAGGGGTTCTGACACTGAAGCTTTCTTT
TRBV5-1	.	.	TRBJ1-1	CASSLEGGGMNTEAFF	TGCGCCAGCAGCTTGGAAGGTGGAGGTATGAACACTGAAGCTTTCTTT
TRBV18	TRBD1	few	TRBJ1-1	CASSPGTGGLNTEAFF	TGTGCCAGCTCACCCGGGACAGGGGGCTTAAACACTGAAGCTTTCTTT
TRBV2	TRBD1	.	TRBJ1-2	CARTGENGYGYTF	TGTGCCAGGACAGGGGAAAACGGCTATGGCTACACCTTC
TRBV25-1	.	.	TRBJ1-3	CASMAELSGNTIYF	TGTGCCAGCATGGCCGAACTCTCTGGAAACACCATATATTTT
TRBV5-5	.	.	TRBJ1-1	CASSLHGMNTEAFF	TGTGCCAGCAGCTTACATGGGATGAACACTGAAGCTTTCTTT
TRBV14	.	.	TRBJ1-1	CASSLAGGSNTEAFF	TGTGCCAGCAGCCTAGCGGGGGGATCGAACACTGAAGCTTTCTTT
TRBV29-1	.	.	TRBJ2-7	CSARSTEYEQYF	TGCAGCGCGCGATCAACAGAGTACGAGCAGTACTTC
TRBV10-1	.	.	TRBJ1-2	CASSESTHYGYTF	TGCGCCAGCAGTGAGAGTACACATTATGGCTACACCTTC
TRBV7-9	TRBD2	.	TRBJ2-7	CASSPGLAVYEQYF	TGTGCCAGCAGCCCCGGACTAGCGGTTTACGAGCAGTACTTC
TRBV6-1	.	.	TRBJ2-2	CASSEKSPGAGGELFF	TGTGCCAGCAGTGAAAAGTCTCCAGGGGCGGGCGGGGAGCTGTTTTTT
TRBV6-1	.	.	TRBJ2-2	CASSDRGFDTGELFF	TGTGCCAGCAGTGATAGGGGTTTCGACACCGGGGAGCTGTTTTTT
TRBV6-1	TRBD1	.	TRBJ1-1	CASSGSTGADGTFF	TGTGCCAGCAGTGGATCCACAGGGGCGGACGGGACTTTCTTT
TRBV6-6	.	.	TRBJ2-7	CASSYGMSYEQYF	TGTGCCAGCAGTTACGGGATGTCCTACGAGCAGTACTTC
TRBV28	TRBD2	.	TRBJ2-1	CASSSPAGVGNEQFF	TGTGCCAGCAGTTCTCCGGCGGGAGTAGGCAATGAGCAGTTCTTC
TRBV6-5	.	.	TRBJ1-1	CASSPNTEAFF	TGTGCCAGCAGCCCGAATACTGAAGCTTTCTTT
TRBV5-5	.	.	TRBJ1-3	CASSLEAGSFSGNTIYF	TGTGCCAGCAGCTTGGAGGCAGGTTCTTTCTCTGGAAACACCATATATTTT
TRBV29-1	.	.	TRBJ2-3	CSVAGRVSSAWADTQYF	TGCAGCGTTGCGGGCAGGGTGTCTAGCGCGTGGGCAGATACGCAGTATTTT
TRBV10-2	.	few	TRBJ2-7	CASSEGGYYEQYF	TGCGCCAGCAGTGAAGGGGGTTACTACGAGCAGTACTTC
TRBV25-1	.	.	TRBJ1-5	CASSGRAWGQPQHF	TGTGCCAGCAGTGGCCGGGCTTGGGGTCAGCCCCAGCATTTT
TRBV5-1	TRBD1	.	TRBJ1-2	CASSTDRGANYGYTF	TGCGCCAGCAGCACGGACAGGGGAGCTAACTATGGCTACACCTTC
TRBV5-4	TRBD2	.	TRBJ2-7	CASSPGLAGTYEQYF	TGTGCCAGCAGCCCGGGACTAGCGGGAACTTACGAGCAGTACTTC
TRBV25-1	.	.	TRBJ1-5	CASRDSRRGNQPQHF	TGTGCCAGCAGGGACAGCCGTAGGGGCAATCAGCCCCAGCATTTT
TRBV2	TRBD1	.	TRBJ1-4	CASSLDRESEKLFF	TGTGCCAGCAGTTTAGACAGGGAGAGTGAAAAACTGTTTTTT
TRBV6-6	.	.	TRBJ1-2	CASRPSGTQGYGYTF	TGTGCCAGCAGACCCTCCGGGACACAAGGCTATGGCTACACCTTC
TRBV9	.	.	TRBJ1-4	CASSVGGDKIEKLFF	TGTGCCAGCAGCGTAGGGGGGGATAAAATAGAAAAACTGTTTTTT
TRBV11-2	.	.	TRBJ1-1	CASSGSGTVNTEAFF	TGTGCCAGCAGCGGATCCGGGACGGTCAACACTGAAGCTTTCTTT
TRBV5-6	TRBD1	few	TRBJ1-2	CASSFDGTGVNGYTF	TGTGCCAGCAGCTTTGACGGGACAGGGGTAAATGGCTACACCTTC
TRBV30	.	.	TRBJ2-4	CAWRPEGAKNIQYF	TGTGCCTGGAGGCCCGAGGGGGCCAAAAACATTCAGTACTTC
TRBV5-1	.	.	TRBJ2-3	CASSFEGADTQYF	TGCGCCAGCAGCTTTGAAGGGGCAGATACGCAGTATTTT
TRBV5-6	.	.	TRBJ2-5	CASSPGPGVETQYF	TGTGCCAGCAGCCCGGGACCCGGGGTGGAGACCCAGTACTTC
TRBV5-1	.	.	TRBJ1-3	CASSLDGRGGNTIYF	TGCGCCAGCAGCTTGGACGGCAGGGGTGGAAACACCATATATTTT
TRBV6-6	.	.	TRBJ1-5	CASSYASPFQPQHF	TGTGCCAGCAGTTACGCATCACCGTTCCAGCCCCAGCATTTT
TRBV15	TRBD2	.	TRBJ2-3	CATSRGTSGGSLDTQYF	TGTGCCACCAGCAGAGGGACTAGCGGGGGGTCCCTAGATACGCAGTATTTT
TRBV27	TRBD1	.	TRBJ2-1	CASTWDRGDHEQFF	TGTGCCAGCACCTGGGACAGGGGAGATCATGAGCAGTTCTTC
TRBV30	.	.	TRBJ1-2	CAWSWGQGDGYTF	TGTGCCTGGAGTTGGGGGCAAGGGGATGGCTACACCTTC
TRBV14	.	.	TRBJ2-3	CASSRRLGSTDTQYF	TGTGCCAGCAGCCGAAGACTAGGGAGCACAGATACGCAGTATTTT
TRBV2	.	.	TRBJ2-4	CASTLDGAKNIQYF	TGTGCCAGCACTCTTGACGGGGCCAAAAACATTCAGTACTTC
TRBV19	TRBD1	.	TRBJ1-2	CASSPRDRGYGYTF	TGTGCCAGTAGTCCGAGGGACAGGGGCTATGGCTACACCTTC